This T cell receptor beta chain was profiled in a study of technical replicates of blood from a few donors. V was cut by 3 bases and J by 3 bases, with 12 bases left in between. The CDR3 extends over 15 amino acids. Per the germline V gene, CDR1 is SGHTA and CDR2 is FQGNSA. Profiling relied on immunoSEQ multiplex PCR, and the TCRdb table lists in-frame clones only, not all of them. The sample lists 15,000 to 20,000 clones; approximately 87% were seen once. The sequence came from a human donor in good health. Sequencing input: PBMCs. V and J are TRBV7-2 and TRBJ2-1, with D perhaps matching TRBD1 (6 bases). The CDR3 loop is CASSLPGTNYNEQFF. The CDR3 nucleotides are TGTGCCAGCAGCTTGCCAGGGACAAACTACAATGAGCAGTTCTTC.